This TCR beta chain appears in the sequencing data of a study of CD8 T cells in ankylosing spondylitis. V was pared by 0 bases and J by 3 bases, with 7 bases between. The CDR3 extends over 14 amino acids. Germline CDR1 and CDR2: LNHNV and YYDKDF (reference sequence). TCRdb redid the calling of the 5' RACE reads with MiXCR, one entry per CDR3 protein. Here the sample spans about 100,000 distinct CDR3 sequences, about 7.7% being singletons. There are many counts of this clonotype. Sequenced sample: blood, either unsorted or a sorted T cell fraction (not recorded which). The clonotype was recovered from a male donor with ankylosing spondylitis or in good health (not recorded which). V is TRBV15 and J is TRBJ2-3, with D hard to call. CDR3 sequence reads: CATSRDRATDTQYF. The CDR3 DNA reads TGTGCCACCAGCAGAGATAGAGCGACAGATACGCAGTATTTT.